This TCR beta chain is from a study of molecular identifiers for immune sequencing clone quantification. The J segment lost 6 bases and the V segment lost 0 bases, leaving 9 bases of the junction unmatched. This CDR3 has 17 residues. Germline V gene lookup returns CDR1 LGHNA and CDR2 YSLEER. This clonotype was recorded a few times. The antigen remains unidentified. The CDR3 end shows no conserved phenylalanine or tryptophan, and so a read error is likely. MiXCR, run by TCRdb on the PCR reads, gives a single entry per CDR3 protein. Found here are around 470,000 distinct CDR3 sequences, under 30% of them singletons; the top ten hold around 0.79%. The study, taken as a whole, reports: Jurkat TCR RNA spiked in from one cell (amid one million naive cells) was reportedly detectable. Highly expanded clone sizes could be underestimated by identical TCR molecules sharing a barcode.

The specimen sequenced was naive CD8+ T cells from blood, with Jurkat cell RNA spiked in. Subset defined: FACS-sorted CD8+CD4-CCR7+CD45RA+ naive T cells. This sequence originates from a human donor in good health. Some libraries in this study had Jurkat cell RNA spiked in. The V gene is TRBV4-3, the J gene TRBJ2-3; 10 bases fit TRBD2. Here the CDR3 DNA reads TGCGCCAGCAGCCAAGATAGCCCAGCGGGGGGGCCGGATACGCAGTATCTT. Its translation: CASSQDSPAGGPDTQYL.